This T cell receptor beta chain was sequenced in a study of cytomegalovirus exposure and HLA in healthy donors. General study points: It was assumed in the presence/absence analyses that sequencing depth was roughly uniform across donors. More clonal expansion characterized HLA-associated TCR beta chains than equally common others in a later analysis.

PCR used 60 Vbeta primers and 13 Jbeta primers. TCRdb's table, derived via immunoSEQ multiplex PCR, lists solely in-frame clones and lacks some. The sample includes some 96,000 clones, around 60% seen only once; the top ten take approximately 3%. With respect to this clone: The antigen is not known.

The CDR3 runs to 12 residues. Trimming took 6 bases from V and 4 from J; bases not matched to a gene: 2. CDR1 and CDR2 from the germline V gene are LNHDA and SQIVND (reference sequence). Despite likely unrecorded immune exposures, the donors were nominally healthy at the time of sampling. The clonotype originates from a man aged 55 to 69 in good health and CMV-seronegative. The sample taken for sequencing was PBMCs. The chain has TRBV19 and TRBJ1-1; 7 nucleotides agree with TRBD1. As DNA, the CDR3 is TGTGCCAGTAGAGGGGACAGCACTGAAGCTTTCTTT. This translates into CASRGDSTEAFF.